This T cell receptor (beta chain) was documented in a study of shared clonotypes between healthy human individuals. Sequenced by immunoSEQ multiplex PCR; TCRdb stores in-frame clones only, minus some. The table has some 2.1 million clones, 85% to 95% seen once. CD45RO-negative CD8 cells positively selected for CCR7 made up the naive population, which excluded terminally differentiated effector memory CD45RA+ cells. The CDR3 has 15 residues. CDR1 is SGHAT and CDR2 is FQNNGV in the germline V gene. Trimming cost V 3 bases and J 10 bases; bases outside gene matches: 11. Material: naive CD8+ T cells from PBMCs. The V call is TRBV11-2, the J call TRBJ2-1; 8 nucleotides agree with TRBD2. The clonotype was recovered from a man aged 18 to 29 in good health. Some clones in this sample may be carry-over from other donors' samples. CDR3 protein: CASSLGLAGLEEQFF. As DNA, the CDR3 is TGTGCCAGCAGCTTGGGTTTAGCGGGGCTCGAAGAGCAGTTCTTC.